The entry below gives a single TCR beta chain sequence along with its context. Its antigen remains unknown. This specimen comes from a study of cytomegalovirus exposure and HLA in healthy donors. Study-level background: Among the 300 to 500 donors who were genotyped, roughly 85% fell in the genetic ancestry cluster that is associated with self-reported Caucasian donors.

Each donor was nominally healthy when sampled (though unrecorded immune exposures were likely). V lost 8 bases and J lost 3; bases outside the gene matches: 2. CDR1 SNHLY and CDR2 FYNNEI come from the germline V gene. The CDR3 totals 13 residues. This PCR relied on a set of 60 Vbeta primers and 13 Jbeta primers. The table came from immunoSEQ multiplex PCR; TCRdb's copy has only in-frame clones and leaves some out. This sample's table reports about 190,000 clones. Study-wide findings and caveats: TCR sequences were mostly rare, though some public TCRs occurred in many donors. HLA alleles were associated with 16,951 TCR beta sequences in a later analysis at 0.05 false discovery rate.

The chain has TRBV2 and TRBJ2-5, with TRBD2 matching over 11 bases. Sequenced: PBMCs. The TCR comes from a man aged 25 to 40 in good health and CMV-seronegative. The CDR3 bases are TGTGCCAGCGGGGGACTAGCGGAAGAGACCCAGTACTTC. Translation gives CASGGLAEETQYF.